The clone carrying this TCR beta chain has ten or more counts. Its target is not known. The data are from a study of T-cell reconstitution after alpha-beta-depleted transplantation in children. The study's findings and limits: Diversity and T-cell counts at one year after transplant derived mostly from new T cells.

V was clipped by 6 bases and J by 5 bases; unmatched bases: 16. The CDR3 covers 16 residues. Germline V gene data show CDR1 as DFQATT and CDR2 as SNEGSKA (reference sequence). For TCRbeta, the library was prepared with unique molecular identifiers. A single record per CDR3 protein comes from TCRdb applying MiXCR to the PCR reads. Of hundreds of thousands of distinct CDR3 sequences in the sample, approximately 14% were seen once. The specimen was PBMCs, collected before TCRalphabeta/CD19-depleted stem cell transplant. This rearrangement joins TRBV20-1 to TRBJ2-5, with TRBD2 matching over 9 bases. This sequence originates from a girl under 10 years old with congenital amegakaryocytic thrombocytopenia, due to receive a stem cell transplant. CDR3 protein: CSAEEPVAGDGETQYF. CDR3 nucleotides: TGCAGTGCCGAAGAACCTGTAGCGGGAGACGGGGAGACCCAGTACTTC.